This TCR beta chain comes out of a study of blood T cell repertoires in COVID-19. Method: immunoSEQ multiplex PCR; TCRdb's copy keeps in-frame clones and lacks some. This repertoire shows 160,000 or so clones, about 88% found once; its top ten account for about 5.6%. Germline V gene sequence: CDR1 MDHEN, CDR2 SYDVKM. CDR3 length equals 13 residues. Unmatched junction bases numbered 10, after V lost 6 bases and J lost 16 bases. The sample was peripheral blood. The chain links TRBV28 to TRBJ2-1; 12 nucleotides align to TRBD2. The sequence came from a woman between 45 and 65 years old with COVID-19, enrolled during active disease. The CDR3 DNA follows: TGTGCCAGCAGCCCAGGACTAGCGGGGTTTAGTTTCTTC. It yields the protein CASSPGLAGFSFF.